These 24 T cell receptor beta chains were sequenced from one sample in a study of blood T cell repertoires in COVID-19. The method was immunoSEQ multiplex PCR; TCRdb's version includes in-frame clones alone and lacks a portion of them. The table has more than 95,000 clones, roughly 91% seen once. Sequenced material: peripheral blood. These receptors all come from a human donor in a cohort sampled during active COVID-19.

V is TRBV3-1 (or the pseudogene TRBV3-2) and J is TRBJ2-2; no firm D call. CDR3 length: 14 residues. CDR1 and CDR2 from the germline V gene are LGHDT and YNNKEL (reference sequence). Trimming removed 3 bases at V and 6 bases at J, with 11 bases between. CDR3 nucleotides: TGTGCCAGCAGCCAGGTTTCTGCGGCCGGGGAGCTGTTTTTT. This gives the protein CASSQVSAAGELFF.

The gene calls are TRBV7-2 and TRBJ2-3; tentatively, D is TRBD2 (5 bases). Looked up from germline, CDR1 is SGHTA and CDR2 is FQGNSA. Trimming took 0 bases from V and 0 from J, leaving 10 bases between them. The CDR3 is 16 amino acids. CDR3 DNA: TGTGCCAGCAGCTTAGCGGGCGGACTTAGCACAGATACGCAGTATTTT. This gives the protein CASSLAGGLSTDTQYF.

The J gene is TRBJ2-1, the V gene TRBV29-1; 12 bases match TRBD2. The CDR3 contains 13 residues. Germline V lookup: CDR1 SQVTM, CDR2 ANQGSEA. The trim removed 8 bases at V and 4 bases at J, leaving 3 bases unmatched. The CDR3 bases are TGCAGCTTGGGACTAGCGGGTTACAATGAGCAGTTCTTC. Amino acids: CSLGLAGYNEQFF.

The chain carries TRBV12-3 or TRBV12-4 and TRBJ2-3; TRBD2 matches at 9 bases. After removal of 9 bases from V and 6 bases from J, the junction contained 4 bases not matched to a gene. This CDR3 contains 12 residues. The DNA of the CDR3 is TGTGCCAGGCGGGGGGGACAGGATACGCAGTATTTT. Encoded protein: CARRGGQDTQYF.

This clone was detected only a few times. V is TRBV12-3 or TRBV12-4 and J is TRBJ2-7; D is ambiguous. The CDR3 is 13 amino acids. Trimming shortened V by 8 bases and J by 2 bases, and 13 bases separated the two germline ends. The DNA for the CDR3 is TGTGCCAGCGCTGACGACATGCCCTACGAGCAGTACTTC. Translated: CASADDMPYEQYF.

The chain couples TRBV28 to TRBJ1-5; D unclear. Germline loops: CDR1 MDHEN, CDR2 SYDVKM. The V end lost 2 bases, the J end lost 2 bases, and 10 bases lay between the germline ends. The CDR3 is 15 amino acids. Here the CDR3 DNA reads TGTGCCAGCAGTTTACAGGCAGCGGGCAATCAGCCCCAGCATTTT. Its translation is CASSLQAAGNQPQHF.

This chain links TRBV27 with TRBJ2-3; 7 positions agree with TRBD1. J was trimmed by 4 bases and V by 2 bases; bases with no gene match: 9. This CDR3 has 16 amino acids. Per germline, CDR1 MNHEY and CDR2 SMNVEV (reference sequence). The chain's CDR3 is CASSLLWDSLADTQYF. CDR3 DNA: TGTGCCAGCAGTTTACTCTGGGACAGTCTGGCAGATACGCAGTATTTT.

CDR3 in DNA: TGTGCCAGCGCCGGTAGCGGCACAGGAAACAATGAGCAGTTCTTC. Amino acid sequence: CASAGSGTGNNEQFF. The chain is built from TRBV18 and TRBJ2-1; a possible D gene is TRBD2 (6 bases). Trimming removed 8 bases from V and 5 bases from J, with 19 bases in between. The CDR3 has 15 residues. Germline V lookup: CDR1 KGHSH, CDR2 LQKENI.

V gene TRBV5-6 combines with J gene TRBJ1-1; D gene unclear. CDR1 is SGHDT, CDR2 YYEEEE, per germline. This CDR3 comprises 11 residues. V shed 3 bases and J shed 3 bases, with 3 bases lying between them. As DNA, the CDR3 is TGTGCCAGCAGCTCGGACACTGAAGCTTTCTTT. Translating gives CASSSDTEAFF.

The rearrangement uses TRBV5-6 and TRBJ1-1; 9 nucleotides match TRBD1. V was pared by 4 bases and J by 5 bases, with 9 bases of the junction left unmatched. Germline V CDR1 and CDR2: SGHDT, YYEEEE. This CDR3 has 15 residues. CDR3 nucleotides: TGTGCCAGCAGCCTCACAGGGGGCAGTGGGACTGAAGCTTTCTTT. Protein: CASSLTGGSGTEAFF. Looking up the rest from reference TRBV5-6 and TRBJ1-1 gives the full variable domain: DAGVTQSPTHLIKTRGQQVTLRCSPKSGHDTVSWYQQALGQGPQFIFQYYEEEERQRGNFPDRFSGHQFPNYSSELNVNALLLGDSALYLCASSLTGGSGTEAFFGQGTRLTVV.

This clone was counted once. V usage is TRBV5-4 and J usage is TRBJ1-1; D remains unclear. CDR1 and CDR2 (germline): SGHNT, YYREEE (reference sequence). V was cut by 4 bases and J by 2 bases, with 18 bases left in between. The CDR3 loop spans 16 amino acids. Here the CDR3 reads CASSPLIAGGNTEAFF. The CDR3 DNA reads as TGTGCCAGCAGCCCACTTATAGCGGGTGGAAACACTGAAGCTTTCTTT.

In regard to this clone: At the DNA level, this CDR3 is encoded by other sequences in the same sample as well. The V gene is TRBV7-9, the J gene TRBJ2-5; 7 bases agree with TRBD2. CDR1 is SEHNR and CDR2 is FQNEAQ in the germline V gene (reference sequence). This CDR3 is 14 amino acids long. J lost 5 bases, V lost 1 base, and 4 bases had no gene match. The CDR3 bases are TGTGCCAGCAGCTTAGTCGGGGGAGGGGAGACCCAGTACTTC. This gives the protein CASSLVGGGETQYF.

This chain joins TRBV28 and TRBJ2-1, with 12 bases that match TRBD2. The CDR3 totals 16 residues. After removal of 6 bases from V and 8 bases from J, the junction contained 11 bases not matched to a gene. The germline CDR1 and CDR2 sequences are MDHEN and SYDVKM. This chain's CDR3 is CASRNLAGGPYYEQFF. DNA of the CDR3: TGTGCCAGCAGAAACCTAGCGGGAGGGCCTTACTATGAGCAGTTCTTC.

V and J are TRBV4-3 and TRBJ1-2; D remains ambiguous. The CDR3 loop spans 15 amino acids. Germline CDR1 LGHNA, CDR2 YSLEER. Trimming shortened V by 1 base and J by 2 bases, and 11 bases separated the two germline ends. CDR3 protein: CASSQGLSQNYGYTF. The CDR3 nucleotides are TGCGCCAGCAGCCAAGGTCTTTCACAGAACTATGGCTACACCTTC.

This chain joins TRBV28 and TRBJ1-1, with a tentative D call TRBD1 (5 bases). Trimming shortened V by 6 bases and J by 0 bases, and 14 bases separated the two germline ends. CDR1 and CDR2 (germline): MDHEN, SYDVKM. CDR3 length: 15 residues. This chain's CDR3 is CASSHGTEMNTEAFF. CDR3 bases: TGTGCCAGCAGCCACGGGACTGAAATGAACACTGAAGCTTTCTTT.

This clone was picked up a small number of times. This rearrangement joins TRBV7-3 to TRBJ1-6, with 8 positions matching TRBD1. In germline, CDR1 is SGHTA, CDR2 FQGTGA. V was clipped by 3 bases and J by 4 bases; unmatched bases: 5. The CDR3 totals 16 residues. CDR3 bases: TGTGCCAGCAGCTTCAGGGGGCTTGGGTATAATTCACCCCTCCACTTT. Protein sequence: CASSFRGLGYNSPLHF. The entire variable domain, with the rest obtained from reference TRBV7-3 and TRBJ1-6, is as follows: GAGVSQTPSNKVTEKGKYVELRCDPISGHTALYWYRQSLGQGPEFLIYFQGTGAADDSGLPNDRFFAVRPEGSVSTLKIQRTERGDSAVYLCASSFRGLGYNSPLHFGNGTRLTVT.

CDR3 bases: TGCGCCAGCAGCCCGACCGGGACAGGGGTTACAGATACGCAGTATTTT. Translation: CASSPTGTGVTDTQYF. V is TRBV4-3 and J is TRBJ2-3; 10 bases fit TRBD1. Unmatched junction bases numbered 7, after V lost 4 bases and J lost 3 bases. The CDR3 runs 16 residues. Germline values: CDR1 LGHNA, CDR2 YSLEER.

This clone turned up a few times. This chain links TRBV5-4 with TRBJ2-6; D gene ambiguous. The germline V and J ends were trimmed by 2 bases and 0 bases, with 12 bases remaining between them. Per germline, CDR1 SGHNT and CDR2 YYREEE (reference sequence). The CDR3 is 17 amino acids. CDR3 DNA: TGTGCCAGCAGCTTTAACCACAGATCCTCTGGGGCCAACGTCCTGACTTTC. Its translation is CASSFNHRSSGANVLTF.

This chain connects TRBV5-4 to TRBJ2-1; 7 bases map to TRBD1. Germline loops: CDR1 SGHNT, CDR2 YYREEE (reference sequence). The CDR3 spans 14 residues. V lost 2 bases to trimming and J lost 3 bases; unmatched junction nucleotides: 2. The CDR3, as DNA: TGTGCCAGCAGCTTAGACAGGGACTACAATGAGCAGTTCTTC. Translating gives CASSLDRDYNEQFF.

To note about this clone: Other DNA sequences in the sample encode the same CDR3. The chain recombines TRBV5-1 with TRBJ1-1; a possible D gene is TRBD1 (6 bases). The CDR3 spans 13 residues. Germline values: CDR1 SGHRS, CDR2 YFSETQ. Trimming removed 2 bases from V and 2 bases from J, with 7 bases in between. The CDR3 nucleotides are TGCGCCAGCAGCTTACAGGGAAACACTGAAGCTTTCTTT. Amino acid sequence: CASSLQGNTEAFF. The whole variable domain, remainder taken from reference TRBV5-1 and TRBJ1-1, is KAGVTQTPRYLIKTRGQQVTLSCSPISGHRSVSWYQQTPGQGLQFLFEYFSETQRNKGNFPGRFSGRQFSNSRSEMNVSTLELGDSALYLCASSLQGNTEAFFGQGTRLTVV.

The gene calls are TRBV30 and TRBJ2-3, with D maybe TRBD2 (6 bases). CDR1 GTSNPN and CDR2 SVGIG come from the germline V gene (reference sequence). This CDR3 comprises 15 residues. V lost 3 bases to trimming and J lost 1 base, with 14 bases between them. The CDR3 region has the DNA TGTGCCTGGAGCGATACTAGCTTACGCACAGATACGCAGTATTTT. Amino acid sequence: CAWSDTSLRTDTQYF.

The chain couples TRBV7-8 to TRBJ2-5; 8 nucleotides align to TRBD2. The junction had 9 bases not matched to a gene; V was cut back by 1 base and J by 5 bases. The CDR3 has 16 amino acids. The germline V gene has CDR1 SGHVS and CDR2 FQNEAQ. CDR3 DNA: TGTGCCAGCAGCTTAGGTTTGGCGGGAGGAGTGGAGACCCAGTACTTC. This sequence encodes CASSLGLAGGVETQYF.

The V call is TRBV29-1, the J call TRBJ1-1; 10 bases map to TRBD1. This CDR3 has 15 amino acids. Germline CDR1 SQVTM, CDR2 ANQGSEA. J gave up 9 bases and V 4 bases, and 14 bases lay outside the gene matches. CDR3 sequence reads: CSVVEGGQGFGKAFF. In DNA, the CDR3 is TGCAGCGTTGTAGAGGGGGGACAGGGGTTCGGGAAAGCTTTCTTT.

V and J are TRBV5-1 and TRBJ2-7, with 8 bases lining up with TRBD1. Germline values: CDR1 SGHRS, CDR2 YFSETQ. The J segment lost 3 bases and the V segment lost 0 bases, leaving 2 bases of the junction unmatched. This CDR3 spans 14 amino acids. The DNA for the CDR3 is TGCGCCAGCAGCTTGGCACAGGGGGGCTACGAGCAGTACTTC. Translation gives CASSLAQGGYEQYF.